This is a list of T cell receptor beta chains from one sample in a study of blood T cell repertoires in COVID-19. Profiling relied on immunoSEQ multiplex PCR, and the TCRdb table lists in-frame clones only, not all of them. The data show fewer than 250,000 clones, with around 83% seen just once and approximately 25% held by the top ten. Input material: PBMCs or T cells enriched from blood (not recorded which). The source is a woman between 35 and 50 years old in a cohort exposed to, infected with or recovered from COVID-19 (not recorded which). Each CDR3 is given with its conserved first and last residue. Each record gives: clone size, J gene, V gene, D gene, CDR3 DNA, CDR3 protein. D genes are given only for firm matches. Clone size is stated in some rows and not others, as once, few, many or a class when expanded.

-	TRBJ1-1	TRBV5-1	-	TGCGCCAGCAGCCTGGGGAGTACCGGGAACACTGAAGCTTTCTTT	CASSLGSTGNTEAFF
-	TRBJ1-1	TRBV30	-	TGTGCCTGGAGTGTTGCGGGGGAAGCTTTCTTT	CAWSVAGEAFF
-	TRBJ2-3	TRBV6-5	-	TGTGCCAGCAGTTACTACCGGGTCTCGGGCACAGATACGCAGTATTTT	CASSYYRVSGTDTQYF
-	TRBJ1-2	TRBV7-9	-	TGTGCCAGCAGCTTAGGAGGCGGCAGTCGAAACTATGGCTACACCTTC	CASSLGGGSRNYGYTF
-	TRBJ1-4	TRBV5-1	-	TGCGCCAGCAGCTTCAGGGGAGATGAAAAACTGTTTTTT	CASSFRGDEKLFF
-	TRBJ2-5	TRBV4-1	TRBD2	TGCGCCAGCAGCCTCCACCCGCGACTAGCGGGAGGTGAAGAGACCCAGTACTTC	CASSLHPRLAGGEETQYF
-	TRBJ2-7	TRBV9	-	TGTGCCAGCAGCGCATCGACAGGTGTCGGTAGTTACGAGCAGTACTTC	CASSASTGVGSYEQYF
-	TRBJ2-7	TRBV7-8	TRBD2	TGTGCCAGCAGCTTAGCGCGGACTAGCGGGACTGGGGGCTCCTACGAGCAGTACTTC	CASSLARTSGTGGSYEQYF
-	TRBJ2-1	TRBV5-4	TRBD2	TGTGCCAGCAGCTGGAACCTAGCGGGAGGGGGCTCCAATGAGCAGTTCTTC	CASSWNLAGGGSNEQFF
-	TRBJ2-7	TRBV11-2	TRBD1	TGTGCCAGCACTATATCGACAGGGGCCTACGAGCAGTACTTC	CASTISTGAYEQYF
-	TRBJ2-7	TRBV11-3	TRBD2	TGTGCCAGCAGCTTAGATTCGGGACTAGCGGGGGAGTCCTCGGAGCAGTACTTC	CASSLDSGLAGESSEQYF
-	TRBJ2-3	TRBV3-1/TRBV3-2	-	TGTGCCAGCAGCCAAACAGGGCCCACAGATACGCAGTATTTT	CASSQTGPTDTQYF
once	TRBJ2-5	TRBV7-7	-	TGTGCCAGCAGCTCCGAGCCGGAGGGGGAGACCCAGTACTTC	CASSSEPEGETQYF
-	TRBJ1-5	TRBV28	-	TGTGCCAGCAGTTATGGGGCCCGTAGCCAGCATTTT	CASSYGARSQHF
-	TRBJ2-3	TRBV4-1	TRBD1	TGCGCCAGCAGCCATCTGGACAGGACCACAGATACGCAGTATTTT	CASSHLDRTTDTQYF
few	TRBJ1-2	TRBV6-1	-	TGTGCCAGCAGTGAAGGCCAGGGTCTTGCCTATGGCTACACCTTC	CASSEGQGLAYGYTF
-	TRBJ2-2	TRBV5-5	-	TGTGCCAGCAGCTTGCTTAGCGAAAACACCGGGGAGCTGTTTTTT	CASSLLSENTGELFF
-	TRBJ2-2	TRBV7-2	TRBD2	TGTGCCAGCAGCTTAATGTCCGGGACTAGAGACACCGGGGAGCTGTTTTTT	CASSLMSGTRDTGELFF
-	TRBJ1-1	TRBV3-1/TRBV3-2	TRBD1	TGTGCCAGCAGCACTGTTCAGGACAGGGCTAACACTGAAGCTTTCTTT	CASSTVQDRANTEAFF
-	TRBJ2-7	TRBV4-3	-	TGCGCCAGCAGCCAAGATGAGGCTCTGGAGCAGTACTTC	CASSQDEALEQYF
-	TRBJ1-2	TRBV6-6	-	TGTGCCAGCAGTTACTCGAAGGGGCTCGGCGATGGCTACACCTTC	CASSYSKGLGDGYTF
-	TRBJ1-2	TRBV27	-	TGTGCCAGCAGAGGCGACAGAAACCTCTATGGCTACACCTTC	CASRGDRNLYGYTF
-	TRBJ1-4	TRBV2	TRBD1	TGTGCCAGCGCCGGGACAGGGGGCGCGGGGGGACGGTTTTTT	CASAGTGGAGGRFF
once	TRBJ1-1	TRBV10-3	TRBD1	TGTGCCATCAGTGATTCGGTTAAAGGGACAGGTTTAAACACTGAAGCTTTCTTT	CAISDSVKGTGLNTEAFF
-	TRBJ2-7	TRBV10-3	-	TGTGCCATCAGCGGAGGGTCAACCTACGAGCAGTACTTC	CAISGGSTYEQYF
-	TRBJ2-5	TRBV5-1	TRBD2	TGCGCCAGCAGCTGGACTAGAACCCAAGAGACCCAGTACTTC	CASSWTRTQETQYF
-	TRBJ2-3	TRBV7-2	TRBD2	TGTGCCAGCAGCTTAGCTAGCGGGAGCACAGATACGCAGTATTTT	CASSLASGSTDTQYF
-	TRBJ2-7	TRBV2	TRBD1	TGTGCCAGCAGTCCTGGACAGGGGGCTCCCTACGAGCAGTACTTC	CASSPGQGAPYEQYF
-	TRBJ1-6	TRBV2	-	TGTGCCAGCAGAGACACAGCCGCGGGGGCACCCCTCCACTTT	CASRDTAAGAPLHF
-	TRBJ1-2	TRBV6-5	TRBD1	TGTGCCAGCAGTCTTGACAGGGGAAGGGGCTACACCTTC	CASSLDRGRGYTF
-	TRBJ1-5	TRBV3-1/TRBV3-2	TRBD1	TGTGCCAGCAGTCCTGGGACAGCCAGCAATCAGCCCCAGCATTTT	CASSPGTASNQPQHF
-	TRBJ1-2	TRBV27	-	TGTGCCAGCAGTTTATTTGGTAGGGGCCCGACTCCCGATGGCTACACCTTC	CASSLFGRGPTPDGYTF
few	TRBJ2-7	TRBV27	-	TGTGCCAGCAGTATTCTCCCCAGCTACGAGCAGTACTTC	CASSILPSYEQYF
once	TRBJ2-3	TRBV5-1	-	TGCGCCAGCAGCTTCCGTCCCCAGGCTAGCACAGATACGCAGTATTTT	CASSFRPQASTDTQYF
-	TRBJ2-1	TRBV27	TRBD2	TGTGCCAGCAGGGGTAGCGGGAGCTCCTACAATGAGCAGTTCTTC	CASRGSGSSYNEQFF
-	TRBJ2-1	TRBV7-9	TRBD2	TGTGCCAGCAGCTTATTTTCTCTAGCGGGAGGGTGGCAGTTCTTC	CASSLFSLAGGWQFF
-	TRBJ1-3	TRBV7-9	-	TGTGCCAGCAGCTTTGAGAGGGTAGACACCATATATTTT	CASSFERVDTIYF